A few counts support the clone carrying this TCR beta chain. Its specificity is not known. Synthesis of TCR cDNA relied on 5'RACE template switching, which attached a universal primer site and UMIs. From the 5' RACE reads, TCRdb called clonotypes with MiXCR, one entry per CDR3 protein. Of some 400,000 distinct CDR3 sequences detected, around 20% appear once; the ten largest clones hold over 15%. V shed 1 base and J shed 1 base, with 9 bases lying between them. Germline V gives CDR1 MGHRA, CDR2 YSYEKL. The CDR3 has 15 amino acids. This record comes from a study of T cells after yellow fever vaccination. At the level of the study: Any fraction with a low cell number was prepared using SMART-Seq v4 Ultra Low Input.

Study-level points and caveats: Primary-vaccination clones mostly resurfaced post-booster (nearly 97% CD4, roughly 90% CD8).

Sequenced material: PBMCs, taken before the yellow fever booster vaccination. The source of this sequence is a young man who received the YFV17D yellow fever vaccine. This rearrangement joins TRBV4-1 to TRBJ2-3; tentative D call: TRBD2 (5 bases). The CDR3 region has the DNA TGCGCCAGCAGCCAAGTGGAGGTCCGCACAGATACGCAGTATTTT. Encoded protein: CASSQVEVRTDTQYF.